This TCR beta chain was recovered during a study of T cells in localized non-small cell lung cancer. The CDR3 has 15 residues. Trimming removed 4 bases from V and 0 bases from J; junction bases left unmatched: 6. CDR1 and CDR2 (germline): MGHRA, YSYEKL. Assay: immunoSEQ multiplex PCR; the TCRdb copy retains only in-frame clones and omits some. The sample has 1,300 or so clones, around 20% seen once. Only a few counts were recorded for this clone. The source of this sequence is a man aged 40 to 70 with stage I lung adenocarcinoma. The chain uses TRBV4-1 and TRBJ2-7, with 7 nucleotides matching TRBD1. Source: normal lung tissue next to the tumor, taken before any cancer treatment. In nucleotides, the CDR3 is TGCGCCAGCAGCCCAGGGACAGAACTCTCCTACGAGCAGTACTTC. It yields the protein CASSPGTELSYEQYF.